One T cell receptor beta chain is described in this entry. The target antigen is unknown. The data are from a study of cytomegalovirus exposure and HLA in healthy donors. Study observations and caveats: Trimming of TCR beta V- and J-genes showed a link, identified in a later analysis, to a missense DCLRE1C variant. Links to common viral pathogens appeared, in a later analysis, for several of the most significant clusters.

Both 60 Vbeta primers and 13 Jbeta primers went into the PCR. Profiling relied on immunoSEQ multiplex PCR, and the TCRdb table lists in-frame clones only, not all of them. Its listing shows fewer than 130,000 clones. The origin of this receptor is a man aged 45-65 years in good health and CMV-seronegative. The sample consisted of PBMCs.

CDR3 sequence: CSVEDPTGSYGYTF. The DNA for the CDR3 is TGCAGCGTTGAAGACCCTACAGGTTCCTATGGCTACACCTTC. The rearrangement links TRBV29-1 to TRBJ1-2, with a possible D match to TRBD1 (5 bases). Germline CDR1 reads SQVTM; CDR2 reads ANQGSEA. This CDR3 is 14 amino acids long. With 0 bases removed from V and 4 bases from J, the gap between germline ends came to 12 bases.